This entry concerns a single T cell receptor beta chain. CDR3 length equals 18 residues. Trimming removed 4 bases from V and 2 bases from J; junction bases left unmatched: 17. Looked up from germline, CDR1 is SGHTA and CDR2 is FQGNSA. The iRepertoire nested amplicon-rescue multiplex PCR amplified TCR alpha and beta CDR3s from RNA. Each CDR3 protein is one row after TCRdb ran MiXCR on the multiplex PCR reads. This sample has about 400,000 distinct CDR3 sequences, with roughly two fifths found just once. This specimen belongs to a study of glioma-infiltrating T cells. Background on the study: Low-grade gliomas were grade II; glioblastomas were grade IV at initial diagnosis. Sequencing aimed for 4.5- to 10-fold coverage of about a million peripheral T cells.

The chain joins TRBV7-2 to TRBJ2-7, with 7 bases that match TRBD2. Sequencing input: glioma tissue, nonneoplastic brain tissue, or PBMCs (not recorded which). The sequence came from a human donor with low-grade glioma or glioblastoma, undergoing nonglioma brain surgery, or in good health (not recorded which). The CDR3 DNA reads TGTGCCAGCAGCTCCCCCGAGACTAGCCCAGGGAGCACCTACGAGCAGTACTTC. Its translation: CASSSPETSPGSTYEQYF.